The 20 T cell receptor beta chains below all came from one sample that was sequenced in a study of blood T cells in healthy people across ages. The second PCR ran about 6 to 12 cycles with a sample-barcoded 5' primer and J-beta primers. TCRdb used MiXCR to reprocess the 5' RACE reads, holding one entry per CDR3 protein. The table records 600,000 to 850,000 distinct CDR3 sequences, roughly 45% of them present only once. Sequencing was performed on blood. The receptors derive from a woman aged 55-69 years in good health.

This clonotype has at least ten counts. This sequence joins TRBV7-2 and TRBJ2-7; D ambiguous. Germline V gene sequence: CDR1 SGHTA, CDR2 FQGNSA. The CDR3 is 13 amino acids. The germline V and J ends were trimmed by 3 bases and 0 bases, with 6 bases remaining between them. In DNA, the CDR3 is TGTGCCAGCAGCTTGGAGATCTCCTACGAGCAGTACTTC. Protein: CASSLEISYEQYF.

This clonotype was observed a handful of times. The genes are TRBV20-1 and TRBJ2-7, with D perhaps matching TRBD2 (6 bases). The CDR3 extends over 16 amino acids. Germline assignment: CDR1 DFQATT and CDR2 SNEGSKA (reference sequence). Trimming shortened V by 1 base and J by 0 bases, and 16 bases separated the two germline ends. The DNA of the CDR3 is TGCAGTGCTAGAGGGGTTGGAGGGATCATCTCCTACGAGCAGTACTTC. Its protein product is CSARGVGGIISYEQYF.

The table lists this clonotype with a few counts. This chain uses TRBV11-2 with TRBJ2-1, with 15 bases fitting TRBD2. J gave up 0 bases and V 4 bases, and 16 bases lay outside the gene matches. The CDR3 contains 22 residues. Germline V lookup: CDR1 SGHAT, CDR2 FQNNGV. CDR3 residues: CASSSGLAGGRFTPSSYNEQFF. For the CDR3, the DNA is TGTGCCAGCAGCTCGGGACTAGCGGGGGGCCGATTTACTCCCTCCTCCTACAATGAGCAGTTCTTC.

The CDR3 nucleotides read TGCAGTGCTCGATCAGACAGGGGGCTCGACGAGCAGTACTTC. The encoded protein is CSARSDRGLDEQYF. The chain couples TRBV20-1 to TRBJ2-4, with 10 bases that match TRBD1. The DNA matches TRBJ2-7 better at its end, which makes the J call doubtful. The CDR3 consists of 14 residues. Germline V CDR1 and CDR2: DFQATT, SNEGSKA (reference sequence).

This clonotype has just one count. The chain has TRBV20-1 and TRBJ2-7, with 11 bases matching TRBD1. V was clipped by 5 bases and J by 3 bases; unmatched bases: 6. The CDR3 extends over 14 amino acids. CDR1 and CDR2 from the germline V gene are DFQATT and SNEGSKA (reference sequence). For the CDR3, the DNA is TGCAGTGCTCAGGACAGGGGGCGCGGCTACGAGCAGTACTTC. This encodes CSAQDRGRGYEQYF.

This clonotype was observed a handful of times. The junction does not match germline at one end; this may be a read error. The chain is built from TRBV6-1 and TRBJ2-1; 8 bases map to TRBD2. This CDR3 spans 15 amino acids. Germline V lookup: CDR1 MNHNS, CDR2 SASEGT. CDR3 nucleotide sequence: TGTGCCAGCAGCGAAGCACCGGGGGGGCCGAGTGAGCAGTTCTTC. Its protein is CASSEAPGGPSEQFF.

This clonotype was counted only a few times. CDR3 in amino acids: CASSGPGPIQYF. DNA for the CDR3: TGTGCCAGCAGCGGGCCCGGACCGATTCAGTACTTC. The V and J genes are TRBV14 and TRBJ2-4; D not certain. The CDR3 is 12 residues long. The germline CDR1 and CDR2 sequences are SGHDN and FVKESK. Between the trimmed V and J ends, which lost 5 bases and 10 bases, there was a span of 12 bases.

This rearrangement joins TRBV9 to TRBJ2-7; TRBD1 agrees at 7 bases. Germline assignment: CDR1 SGDLS and CDR2 YYNGEE. The CDR3 has 15 amino acids. Losses at the gene ends were 2 bases for V and 0 bases for J; bases not matched to a gene: 5. The CDR3 loop is CASSVAGTVSYEQYF. The CDR3 DNA is TGTGCCAGCAGCGTCGCCGGGACAGTCTCCTACGAGCAGTACTTC.

This clonotype appeared many times. The CDR3 DNA reads as TGTGCCAGTAGCTACAGCGAGGATGCGTGCGAGCAGTACTTC. Its translation: CASSYSEDACEQYF. The rearrangement uses TRBV2 and TRBJ2-7; D is undetermined. The CDR3 covers 14 residues. In germline, CDR1 is SNHLY, CDR2 FYNNEI. V was pared by 9 bases and J by 6 bases, with 21 bases between.

The V gene is TRBV7-3, the J gene TRBJ1-2; D gene ambiguous. The CDR3 is made up of 14 amino acids. Germline lookup yields CDR1 SGHTA and CDR2 FQGTGA. Trimming shortened V by 5 bases and J by 0 bases, and 10 bases separated the two germline ends. The CDR3 protein is CASSPRGANYGYTF. CDR3 nucleotides: TGTGCCAGCAGCCCCCGAGGAGCTAACTATGGCTACACCTTC.

This chain joins TRBV20-1 and TRBJ1-2; 8 nucleotides match TRBD1. The CDR3 has 16 residues. Trimming took 2 bases from V and 8 from J; bases not matched to a gene: 16. Germline CDR1 reads DFQATT; CDR2 reads SNEGSKA (reference sequence). CDR3 sequence: CSARPIETGDGSGYTF. For the CDR3, the DNA is TGCAGTGCTAGACCTATCGAGACAGGGGATGGGAGCGGCTACACCTTC.

This clonotype showed up just a few times. The rearrangement uses TRBV24-1 and TRBJ2-5; weak D call: TRBD2 (6 bases). The length of the CDR3 is 15 residues. Germline V gene data show CDR1 as KGHDR and CDR2 as SFDVKD. V shed 1 base and J shed 5 bases, with 13 bases lying between them. This CDR3 reads CATSDFSTGRETQYF. DNA of the CDR3: TGTGCCACCAGTGATTTTAGCACGGGGAGGGAGACCCAGTACTTC.

This chain joins TRBV7-6 and TRBJ2-3, with 8 bases matching TRBD2. Germline-derived CDR1 and CDR2 are SGHVS and FNYEAQ. The length of the CDR3 is 14 residues. With 5 bases clipped from V and 3 bases from J, the junction kept 4 bases outside the gene matches. DNA of the CDR3: TGTGCCAGCAGCCCGGGGGGGGAAACAGATACGCAGTATTTT. It encodes CASSPGGETDTQYF. Complete variable domain (other parts from reference TRBV7-6 and TRBJ2-3): GAGVSQSPRYKVTKRGQDVALRCDPISGHVSLYWYRQALGQGPEFLTYFNYEAQQDKSGLPNDRFSAERPEGSISTLTIQRTEQRDSAMYRCASSPGGETDTQYFGPGTRLTVL.

This chain links TRBV6-2 or TRBV6-3 with TRBJ2-7; unclear D gene. The CDR3 runs 12 residues. Trimming left V 8 bases short and J 2 bases short, with 10 bases between. The V gene's germline CDR1 is MNHEY and CDR2 SVGEGT. In DNA form, the CDR3 reads TGTGCCAGCGTCGCAGGTACCTACGAGCAGTACTTC. As protein: CASVAGTYEQYF.

This clonotype was counted ten times or more. The chain recombines TRBV7-7 with TRBJ2-5, with D uncertain. Germline CDR1 and CDR2: SSHAT and FNYEAQ (reference sequence). The CDR3 has 14 residues. V was clipped by 2 bases and J by 6 bases, with 13 bases between them. In nucleotides, the CDR3 is TGTGCCAGCAGCTTAATCGAGTTAGGCCAGACCCAGTACTTC. This gives the protein CASSLIELGQTQYF.

The chain carries TRBV20-1 and TRBJ2-1; D is uncertain. The CDR3 spans 15 residues. V was clipped by 1 base and J by 0 bases, with 10 bases between them. Germline V gives CDR1 DFQATT, CDR2 SNEGSKA (reference sequence). The CDR3 reads CSARASRVSYNEQFF. The CDR3 coding sequence is TGCAGTGCTAGAGCCTCCCGGGTCTCCTACAATGAGCAGTTCTTC.

The V gene is TRBV12-3 or TRBV12-4, the J gene TRBJ1-1; weak D call: TRBD1 (6 bases). V lost 4 bases, J lost 3 bases, and 9 bases lay in between. The CDR3 length is 13 residues. Written as DNA, the CDR3 is TGTGCCAGCAGTTACAGGGAGGACACTGAAGCTTTCTTT. Protein: CASSYREDTEAFF.

The J gene is TRBJ2-7, the V gene TRBV28, with 16 bases matching TRBD2. CDR3 length: 14 amino acids. Germline CDR1 reads MDHEN; CDR2 reads SYDVKM. V shed 6 bases and J 12 bases; nucleotides not matched to a gene: 8. CDR3 residues: CASSVGTSGRERYF. The CDR3 nucleotides read TGTGCCAGCAGCGTCGGGACTAGCGGGAGGGAAAGGTACTTC.

This clonotype was detected only a few times. The chain uses TRBV12-3 or TRBV12-4 and TRBJ2-1; TRBD2 aligns across 7 bases. The CDR3 runs to 15 residues. Germline trimming cut 7 bases from V and 2 bases from J; bases unmatched to any gene: 8. This chain's CDR3 is CASIMAGDTYNEQFF. The CDR3 DNA follows: TGTGCCAGCATCATGGCGGGAGATACCTACAATGAGCAGTTCTTC.

CDR3 amino acids: CASSYPIRDTVWGSPLHF. CDR3 coding DNA: TGTGCCAGCAGTTACCCGATACGGGACACCGTATGGGGTTCACCCCTCCACTTT. The rearrangement joins TRBV6-2 or TRBV6-3 to TRBJ1-6; tentative D call: TRBD1 (6 bases). Germline values: CDR1 MNHEY, CDR2 SVGEGT. The germline V and J ends were trimmed by 2 bases and 9 bases, with 23 bases remaining between them. The CDR3 sequence is 18 residues long.